The 12 T cell receptor beta chains reported below all come from one sample, sequenced in a study of cytomegalovirus exposure and HLA in healthy donors. Both 60 Vbeta primers and 13 Jbeta primers went into the PCR. Generated by immunoSEQ multiplex PCR, the TCRdb table keeps only in-frame clones and is missing some. The repertoire consists of roughly 110,000 clones, with approximately 74% occurring once and the leading ten covering roughly 4.2%. Sequencing was performed on PBMCs. These receptors came from a woman in her 40s in good health and CMV-seropositive.

The chain carries TRBV7-9 and TRBJ2-7, with 8 bases aligning to TRBD1. This CDR3 contains 17 residues. Germline V gives CDR1 SEHNR, CDR2 FQNEAQ (reference sequence). The V gene end was trimmed by 1 base and the J gene end by 6 bases; junction bases not matched to a gene: 14. The CDR3 reads CASSLEYGVRDRSEQYF. The CDR3 DNA reads TGTGCCAGCAGCTTAGAGTACGGGGTCAGGGACAGGTCCGAGCAGTACTTC.

A few counts support this clone. The chain carries TRBV7-3 and TRBJ2-1; TRBD1 might be the D (5 bases). There are 18 residues in the CDR3. The V gene's germline CDR1 is SGHTA and CDR2 FQGTGA. With 1 base removed from V and 0 bases from J, the gap between germline ends came to 16 bases. CDR3 coding DNA: TGTGCCAGCAGCTTAAGTTCAGGGCCTACGAGCTCCTACAATGAGCAGTTCTTC. It yields the protein CASSLSSGPTSSYNEQFF.

This chain joins TRBV9 and TRBJ1-1, with 10 bases that match TRBD1. Losses at the gene ends were 2 bases for V and 6 bases for J; bases not matched to a gene: 7. The CDR3 covers 15 residues. Germline assignment: CDR1 SGDLS and CDR2 YYNGEE. DNA of the CDR3: TGTGCCAGCAGCGTCCGGACAGGGGGGAATTCTGAAGCTTTCTTT. Translation: CASSVRTGGNSEAFF.

V usage is TRBV5-1 and J usage is TRBJ1-1; D gene ambiguous. Germline lookup yields CDR1 SGHRS and CDR2 YFSETQ. The germline V and J ends were trimmed by 1 base and 1 base, with 5 bases remaining between them. This CDR3 is built from 13 residues. The CDR3 coding sequence is TGCGCCAGCAGCTTGCAGGCGAACACTGAAGCTTTCTTT. Translated: CASSLQANTEAFF.

CDR3 loop: CASSLSTSGSQETQYF. For the CDR3, the DNA is TGTGCCAGCAGCTTATCAACTAGCGGGAGTCAAGAGACCCAGTACTTC. The J gene is TRBJ2-5, the V gene TRBV13, with TRBD2 matching over 11 bases. The CDR3 length is 16 residues. The germline CDR1 and CDR2 sequences are PRHDT and FYEKMQ (reference sequence). The J segment lost 2 bases and the V segment lost 2 bases, leaving 4 bases of the junction unmatched.

The rearrangement joins TRBV28 to TRBJ1-4, with D maybe TRBD1 (6 bases). The CDR3 loop spans 15 amino acids. Trimming stripped 5 bases from V and 5 bases from J, with 15 bases between. Looked up from germline, CDR1 is MDHEN and CDR2 is SYDVKM. CDR3 amino acids: CASSPPQGMNEKLFF. CDR3 DNA sequence: TGTGCCAGCAGTCCGCCACAGGGCATGAATGAAAAACTGTTTTTT.

This clone was seen a single time. The rearrangement links TRBV6-4 to TRBJ1-1; D uncertain. From germline, CDR1 is MRHNA and CDR2 SNTAGT. The CDR3 loop spans 12 amino acids. The V and J ends lost 7 bases and 1 base respectively, with 7 bases between them. The CDR3 is CASIHRNTEAFF. As DNA, the CDR3 is TGTGCCAGCATACATCGGAACACTGAAGCTTTCTTT.

The chain uses TRBV2 and TRBJ2-5; 10 bases are shared with TRBD2. Unmatched junction bases numbered 13, after V lost 7 bases and J lost 5 bases. CDR3 length equals 16 residues. Germline values: CDR1 SNHLY, CDR2 FYNNEI. CDR3 sequence: CASTIILAGEGETQYF. CDR3 DNA sequence: TGTGCCAGCACTATCATCCTAGCGGGAGAGGGGGAGACCCAGTACTTC.

For the CDR3, the DNA is TGTGCCAGCAGCGACGGGACAGGGGCCAATGAGCAGTTCTTC. It yields the protein CASSDGTGANEQFF. The J gene is TRBJ2-1, the V gene TRBV9; TRBD1 aligns across 10 bases. J lost 6 bases, V lost 3 bases, and 3 bases had no gene match. The germline V gene encodes CDR1 SGDLS and CDR2 YYNGEE. The CDR3 totals 14 residues.

The chain carries TRBV7-9 and TRBJ2-3; a possible D gene is TRBD1 (6 bases). Germline CDR1 and CDR2: SEHNR and FQNEAQ (reference sequence). The CDR3 is 14 residues long. The V end was cut by 6 bases, the J end by 5 bases, with 15 bases between. The CDR3: CASRESTGIDTQYF. CDR3 sequence (DNA): TGTGCCAGCAGGGAGTCCACAGGGATAGATACGCAGTATTTT.

The chain links TRBV7-9 to TRBJ1-6; TRBD1 aligns across 8 bases. With 0 bases clipped from V and 7 bases from J, the junction kept 2 bases outside the gene matches. The CDR3 is 15 residues long. Germline loops: CDR1 SEHNR, CDR2 FQNEAQ (reference sequence). CDR3 in amino acids: CASSLAGQGNSPLHF. DNA of the CDR3: TGTGCCAGCAGCTTAGCAGGACAGGGAAATTCACCCCTCCACTTT.

This clone was observed a single time. The chain joins TRBV6-5 to TRBJ2-7, with 10 bases that match TRBD1. The CDR3 contains 15 residues. V was clipped by 7 bases and J by 6 bases; unmatched bases: 12. CDR1 and CDR2 from the germline V gene are MNHEY and SVGAGI. For the CDR3, the DNA is TGTGCCAGCACTCTAACCCCGGGACAGGGGACCGAGCAGTACTTC. This translates into CASTLTPGQGTEQYF.